Following are 13 T cell receptor beta chains from one sample sequenced in a study of response to subunit inactivated influenza vaccine. TCRdb re-derived calls from the RT-PCR reads in MiXCR, one entry per CDR3 protein. Among more than 600,000 distinct CDR3 sequences listed, roughly 20% were seen once. Source: PBMCs from blood, taken around 5 days after vaccination. Receptor source: a man over 45 who received an inactivated influenza vaccine.

The gene calls are TRBV12-3 or TRBV12-4 and TRBJ2-2; D call uncertain. The CDR3 totals 15 residues. The V end lost 3 bases, the J end lost 3 bases, and 11 bases lay between the germline ends. CDR3 DNA: TGTGCCAGCAGTTTTGCCGGACCCGACACCGGGGAGCTGTTTTTT. This codes for CASSFAGPDTGELFF.

The chain couples TRBV12-3 or TRBV12-4 to TRBJ2-1; D is perhaps TRBD2 (6 bases). CDR3 length: 16 residues. V dropped 4 bases and J dropped 6 bases, with 19 bases sitting between them. Here the CDR3 reads CASSSRDSPLFNEQFF. The CDR3, as DNA: TGTGCCAGCAGTTCCCGGGACTCACCGCTTTTCAATGAGCAGTTCTTC.

The sample holds a few counts of this clonotype. The chain carries TRBV28 and TRBJ1-5; D is uncertain. The CDR3 totals 13 residues. Trimming left V 7 bases short and J 0 bases short, with 7 bases between. Germline CDR1 MDHEN, CDR2 SYDVKM. This CDR3 is CASMVLSNQPQHF. In DNA, the CDR3 is TGTGCCAGCATGGTACTTAGCAATCAGCCCCAGCATTTT.

The gene calls are TRBV28 and TRBJ2-1, with D maybe TRBD1 (5 bases). V was shortened by 3 bases and J by 0 bases, with 12 bases between the two germline ends. This CDR3 spans 16 amino acids. The germline V gene encodes CDR1 MDHEN and CDR2 SYDVKM. CDR3 coding DNA: TGTGCCAGCAGTTTTAAGGGGCTTAGCTCCTACAATGAGCAGTTCTTC. Translating it yields CASSFKGLSSYNEQFF.

The chain has TRBV5-1 and TRBJ1-2, with TRBD1 matching over 7 bases. The CDR3 totals 15 residues. Germline V gives CDR1 SGHRS, CDR2 YFSETQ. After removal of 4 bases from V and 3 bases from J, the junction contained 9 bases not matched to a gene. CDR3 region: CASSAYRGADYGYTF. The CDR3 nucleotides are TGCGCCAGCAGCGCGTACAGGGGAGCGGACTATGGCTACACCTTC.

This clonotype appeared once. J is TRBJ2-1 and V is TRBV9, with TRBD1 matching 7 bases. The trim removed 0 bases at V and 8 bases at J, leaving 8 bases unmatched. This CDR3 spans 15 amino acids. Germline V gene data show CDR1 as SGDLS and CDR2 as YYNGEE. Here the CDR3 DNA reads TGTGCCAGCAGCGTAGTTCCAGGGGGAGTCGATGAGCAGTTCTTC. This codes for CASSVVPGGVDEQFF.

This clonotype was recorded many times. The chain uses TRBV4-3 and TRBJ2-1; the match to TRBD2 covers 8 bases. CDR1 and CDR2 from the germline V gene are LGHNA and YSLEER. This CDR3 spans 14 amino acids. V lost 1 base, J lost 8 bases, and 4 bases stayed unmatched. The CDR3 protein is CASSQGSGTDEQFF. For the CDR3, the DNA is TGCGCCAGCAGCCAAGGTAGCGGGACGGATGAGCAGTTCTTC.

This clonotype was observed a few times. The chain recombines TRBV12-3 or TRBV12-4 with TRBJ2-7; no firm D call. Trimming stripped 3 bases from V and 4 bases from J, with 13 bases between. This CDR3 region has 14 residues. The CDR3 DNA reads as TGTGCCAGCAGTTTCACGACACCGAATTACGAGCAGTACTTC. It codes for CASSFTTPNYEQYF.

The table lists this clonotype with a few counts. The gene calls are TRBV29-1 and TRBJ2-1, with TRBD1 matching over 9 bases. V shed 7 bases, J shed 7 bases, and the junction held 8 bases outside the gene matches. CDR1 and CDR2 from the germline V gene are SQVTM and ANQGSEA. The CDR3 length is 13 residues. The CDR3 protein is CSAGDRAWNEQFF. CDR3 DNA sequence: TGCAGCGCAGGGGACAGGGCATGGAATGAGCAGTTCTTC.

The table lists this clonotype with many counts. The chain employs TRBV9 and TRBJ2-1; 14 bases align to TRBD2. Germline V gene sequence: CDR1 SGDLS, CDR2 YYNGEE. CDR3 length equals 17 residues. After removal of 0 bases from V and 6 bases from J, the junction contained 5 bases not matched to a gene. The CDR3 region is CASSVGTSGGNSNEQFF. The CDR3 nucleotides are TGTGCCAGCAGCGTAGGGACTAGCGGGGGGAATAGCAATGAGCAGTTCTTC.

This clonotype was counted between two and nine times. The chain carries TRBV9 and TRBJ2-1, with 14 bases that match TRBD2. The CDR3 spans 15 residues. Losses at the gene ends were 4 bases for V and 10 bases for J; bases not matched to a gene: 7. Germline V gene data show CDR1 as SGDLS and CDR2 as YYNGEE. CDR3 region: CASSPAGLAGEEQFF. CDR3 nucleotide sequence: TGTGCCAGCAGCCCGGCGGGACTAGCGGGAGAGGAGCAGTTCTTC.

In its sample, this clonotype was seen a few times. V usage is TRBV4-2 and J usage is TRBJ2-2; 11 bases fit TRBD2. CDR3 length: 17 residues. CDR1 and CDR2 (germline): LGHNA, YNFKEQ. Germline trimming cut 0 bases from V and 3 bases from J; bases unmatched to any gene: 3. Written as DNA, the CDR3 is TGTGCCAGCAGCCAAGAGCTAGCGGGGGGAGACACCGGGGAGCTGTTTTTT. It encodes CASSQELAGGDTGELFF.

This chain connects TRBV18 to TRBJ2-5; 7 bases are a match to TRBD1. The CDR3 totals 15 residues. The germline V gene has CDR1 KGHSH and CDR2 LQKENI. The J segment lost 2 bases and the V segment lost 0 bases, leaving 3 bases of the junction unmatched. The CDR3 DNA reads TGTGCCAGCTCACCACCGATGGGACAGCAAGAGACCCAGTACTTC. This sequence encodes CASSPPMGQQETQYF.